This T cell receptor (beta chain) was retrieved from a study of T-cell memory formation after mild COVID-19. This clonotype has only one observation. This CDR3 is built from 14 residues. V lost 5 bases and J 9 bases, leaving 18 bases between the germline ends. The germline CDR1 and CDR2 sequences are SGHRS and YFSETQ. From the 5' RACE reads, TCRdb called clonotypes with MiXCR, one entry per CDR3 protein. This table has approximately 500,000 distinct CDR3 sequences, 25% appearing once. This clonotype was obtained from an adult woman who had mild COVID-19 (a few samples of this study predate the infection). Cell type and time point are not known. Sequencing was done on a sample of PBMCs or a T cell subset sorted from them (not recorded which). This chain joins TRBV5-1 and TRBJ2-1, with D tentatively TRBD1 or TRBD2 (6 bases each). The CDR3 loop is CASSPSFGGGEQFF. The CDR3 DNA follows: TGCGCCAGCAGTCCTTCTTTTGGAGGGGGTGAGCAGTTCTTC. The full variable domain, with the rest looked up from reference TRBV5-1 and TRBJ2-1, is KAGVTQTPRYLIKTRGQQVTLSCSPISGHRSVSWYQQTPGQGLQFLFEYFSETQRNKGNFPGRFSGRQFSNSRSEMNVSTLELGDSALYLCASSPSFGGGEQFFGPGTRLTVL.